The TCR beta chain under discussion was sequenced for a study of immune evolution from preneoplasia to lung adenocarcinoma. Produced via immunoSEQ multiplex PCR; TCRdb's table is partial and in-frame only. The repertoire consists of around 4,100 clones, with 76% occurring once and the leading ten covering roughly 12%. The count of this clone is one. This sequence was found in a person aged 70 to 85 with lung adenocarcinoma. Sequenced material: FFPE minimally invasive lung adenocarcinoma tissue.

CDR3 nucleotides: TGTGCCAGCAGGACTAGCGGGCGCTCCTACGAGCAGTACTTC. Translating gives CASRTSGRSYEQYF. The chain joins TRBV6-6 to TRBJ2-7, with 10 bases lining up with TRBD2. The CDR3 is made up of 14 amino acids. Per germline, CDR1 MNHNY and CDR2 SVGAGI (reference sequence). Trimming took 6 bases from V and 0 from J; bases not matched to a gene: 2.